The 25 T cell receptor beta chains listed next were all sequenced from one sample in a study of T cells after yellow fever vaccination. TCRdb re-derived calls from the 5' RACE reads in MiXCR, one entry per CDR3 protein. The data contain hundreds of thousands of distinct CDR3 sequences, over 4% of them singletons. Sequenced here: PBMCs, sampled 5 days after the yellow fever booster vaccination. The receptors were sampled from a man aged 18 to 35 who received the YFV17D yellow fever vaccine.

The chain has TRBV10-3 and TRBJ1-1; TRBD1 matches at 7 bases. Per germline, CDR1 ENHRY and CDR2 SYGVKD. This CDR3 has 15 amino acids. With V trimmed by 4 bases and J by 6 bases, 11 bases remained unmatched. The DNA of the CDR3 is TGTGCCATCAGTGGGGAGGGGGCATATGCATCTGAAGCTTTCTTT. It specifies CAISGEGAYASEAFF.

V gene TRBV5-1 combines with J gene TRBJ2-3; D remains ambiguous. Germline V gene sequence: CDR1 SGHRS, CDR2 YFSETQ. V was pared by 4 bases and J by 0 bases, with 12 bases between. The CDR3 runs to 15 residues. CDR3 in DNA: TGCGCCAGCAGCCCCACCCCTGAAAGCACAGATACGCAGTATTTT. This sequence encodes CASSPTPESTDTQYF.

Only a few counts were recorded for this clonotype. The chain uses TRBV29-1 and TRBJ2-2, with 10 bases matching TRBD1. The V segment lost 6 bases and the J segment 5 bases; nucleotides outside the gene matches: 3. The CDR3 has 13 residues. Germline V lookup: CDR1 SQVTM, CDR2 ANQGSEA. In DNA, the CDR3 is TGCAGCGTGAGGACAGGGGGGACCGGGGAGCTGTTTTTT. Translating gives CSVRTGGTGELFF.

The gene calls are TRBV12-3 or TRBV12-4 and TRBJ1-2; D not certain. The CDR3 extends over 12 amino acids. V was clipped by 3 bases and J by 6 bases, with 8 bases between them. The CDR3 DNA follows: TGTGCCAGCAGTTTCGCGGGGAATGGCTACACCTTC. It yields the protein CASSFAGNGYTF.

V gene TRBV19 combines with J gene TRBJ1-3; 10 bases match TRBD1. CDR3 size: 16 residues. Trimming at V came to 4 bases and at J to 0 bases, leaving 3 bases not matched to a gene. The germline V gene has CDR1 LNHDA and CDR2 SQIVND (reference sequence). DNA of the CDR3: TGTGCCAGTAGTACCGGGACAGGGGCCTCTGGAAACACCATATATTTT. Protein sequence: CASSTGTGASGNTIYF. The complete variable domain, with remaining parts taken from reference TRBV19 and TRBJ1-3, reads DGGITQSPKYLFRKEGQNVTLSCEQNLNHDAMYWYRQDPGQGLRLIYYSQIVNDFQKGDIAEGYSVSREKKESFPLTVTSAQKNPTAFYLCASSTGTGASGNTIYFGEGSWLTVV.

Many counts were recorded for this clonotype. The CDR3, as DNA: TGTGCCAGCAGCCCCGACGGGACCAATCAGCCCCAGCATTTT. Its protein product is CASSPDGTNQPQHF. V and J are TRBV7-2 and TRBJ1-5; D may be TRBD1 (5 bases). V dropped 5 bases and J dropped 3 bases, with 11 bases sitting between them. Germline-derived CDR1 and CDR2 are SGHTA and FQGNSA. The CDR3 length is 14 residues.

The chain carries TRBV14 and TRBJ1-2; no clear D gene. This CDR3 is 13 amino acids long. V was pared by 1 base and J by 6 bases, with 9 bases between. Germline loops: CDR1 SGHDN, CDR2 FVKESK. Written as DNA, the CDR3 is TGTGCCAGCAGCCAAGTCTCAGACCATGGCTACACCTTC. This codes for CASSQVSDHGYTF.

This clonotype was counted ten times or more. The chain combines TRBV6-5 with TRBJ1-4; 7 nucleotides line up with TRBD1. The CDR3 sequence is 20 residues long. Germline V gives CDR1 MNHEY, CDR2 SVGAGI. Unmatched junction bases numbered 13, after V lost 0 bases and J lost 0 bases. CDR3 in amino acids: CASSYSRQGSYGATNEKLFF. DNA of the CDR3: TGTGCCAGCAGTTACTCGAGACAGGGAAGTTATGGAGCAACTAATGAAAAACTGTTTTTT.

This clonotype came up a few times. This chain links TRBV7-9 with TRBJ2-1, with D perhaps TRBD1 (5 bases). The CDR3 runs 15 residues. V was clipped by 6 bases and J by 8 bases, with 20 bases between them. Germline V gene sequence: CDR1 SEHNR, CDR2 FQNEAQ (reference sequence). CDR3 residues: CASRKHLGLRDEQFF. In DNA form, the CDR3 reads TGTGCCAGCAGAAAACATCTGGGGCTTAGGGATGAGCAGTTCTTC.

Only a few counts were recorded for this clonotype. The rearrangement links TRBV18 to TRBJ1-1; D gene ambiguous. The CDR3 has 13 amino acids. V lost 0 bases and J 2 bases, leaving 4 bases between the germline ends. Germline CDR1 and CDR2: KGHSH and LQKENI. The CDR3 sequence: CASSPPDNTEAFF. CDR3 bases: TGTGCCAGCTCACCACCGGATAACACTGAAGCTTTCTTT.

This clonotype was observed many times. V is TRBV12-3 or TRBV12-4 and J is TRBJ2-5; 8 bases agree with TRBD2. The CDR3 has 13 residues. The J segment lost 5 bases and the V segment lost 5 bases, leaving 4 bases of the junction unmatched. The DNA for the CDR3 is TGTGCCAGCAGTCGACTAGCGTGGGAGACCCAGTACTTC. It codes for CASSRLAWETQYF.

This clonotype was observed at least ten times. V usage is TRBV5-1 and J usage is TRBJ2-4, with D perhaps assigned TRBD1 or TRBD2 (5 bases each). Germline loops: CDR1 SGHRS, CDR2 YFSETQ. This CDR3 contains 15 residues. V lost 4 bases to trimming and J lost 6 bases, with 17 bases between them. This CDR3 is CASSPDPGRGNIQYF. The CDR3, as DNA: TGCGCCAGCAGCCCGGACCCGGGACGGGGAAACATTCAGTACTTC.

In the case of this clonotype: One base away lies a much larger clone, so this may be a sequencing read error. The DNA of the CDR3 is TGTGCCATCATCGTTGGGGGTACCGGGGAGCTGTTTTTT. This encodes CAIIVGGTGELFF. The chain is built from TRBV12-3 or TRBV12-4 and TRBJ2-2; possibly TRBD1 or TRBD2 for D (5 bases each). The CDR3 totals 13 residues. Trimming took 10 bases from V and 5 from J, leaving 14 bases between them.

This clonotype was counted only a few times. This chain uses TRBV3-1 with TRBJ1-1, with TRBD1 matching over 9 bases. The germline gives CDR1 LGHDT, CDR2 YNNKEL (reference sequence). CDR3 length: 16 residues. V gave up 1 base and J gave up 5 bases; unmatched junction bases: 8. The CDR3 loop is CASSQVPGQGATEAFF. DNA for the CDR3: TGTGCCAGCAGCCAAGTCCCGGGACAGGGAGCAACTGAAGCTTTCTTT.

This clonotype was observed a few times. The chain links TRBV18 to TRBJ1-1, with D perhaps TRBD1 (5 bases). The CDR3 is made up of 14 amino acids. Trimming cost V 3 bases and J 3 bases, with 11 bases left between them. From germline, CDR1 is KGHSH and CDR2 LQKENI. Here the CDR3 reads CASSPLREDTEAFF. DNA of the CDR3: TGTGCCAGCTCACCTCTCAGGGAGGACACTGAAGCTTTCTTT.

This clonotype has a count of ten or more. The V call is TRBV5-5, the J call TRBJ1-1; D is undetermined. The CDR3 runs 15 residues. Trimming pared 5 bases from V and 0 bases from J, leaving 14 bases between. Germline-derived CDR1 and CDR2 are SGHKS and YYEKEE (reference sequence). The CDR3, as DNA: TGTGCCAGCAGAACGTTGGGGAGCATGAACACTGAAGCTTTCTTT. It yields the protein CASRTLGSMNTEAFF. The complete variable domain, with remaining parts taken from reference TRBV5-5 and TRBJ1-1, reads DAGVTQSPTHLIKTRGQQVTLRCSPISGHKSVSWYQQVLGQGPQFIFQYYEKEERGRGNFPDRFSARQFPNYSSELNVNALLLGDSALYLCASRTLGSMNTEAFFGQGTRLTVV.

This clonotype was seen a few times. This chain links TRBV28 with TRBJ1-2; D is ambiguous. Deletions cut 10 bases from V and 0 bases from J, with 21 bases between. This CDR3 comprises 16 residues. CDR1 and CDR2 (germline): MDHEN, SYDVKM. The CDR3 DNA is TGTGCCACCAAAGAACCCCACGGTTCCTCTAACTATGGCTACACCTTC. Protein sequence: CATKEPHGSSNYGYTF.

This clonotype was counted many times. The gene calls are TRBV9 and TRBJ2-3, with D possibly matching TRBD2 (6 bases). The CDR3 is 15 amino acids. The V gene's germline CDR1 is SGDLS and CDR2 YYNGEE. Trimming took off 0 bases at V and 5 bases at J, with 13 bases between the two ends. The CDR3: CASSVASGGKDTQYF. The CDR3 coding sequence is TGTGCCAGCAGCGTAGCTTCCGGGGGTAAAGATACGCAGTATTTT.

This clonotype has a handful of counts. This chain uses TRBV14 with TRBJ2-3; maybe TRBD2 (5 bases). The CDR3 sequence is 14 residues long. V dropped 0 bases and J dropped 12 bases, with 16 bases sitting between them. Germline CDR1 SGHDN, CDR2 FVKESK. This CDR3 reads CASSQDSLTTNQYF. In DNA form, the CDR3 reads TGTGCCAGCAGCCAAGATTCGTTGACGACTAATCAGTATTTT. The entire variable domain, with the rest obtained from reference TRBV14 and TRBJ2-3, is as follows: EAGVTQFPSHSVIEKGQTVTLRCDPISGHDNLYWYRRVMGKEIKFLLHFVKESKQDESGMPNNRFLAERTGGTYSTLKVQPAELEDSGVYFCASSQDSLTTNQYFGPGTRLTVL.

This clonotype was seen many times. The genes are TRBV7-2 and TRBJ2-7, with D uncertain. CDR3 length: 13 residues. The germline V gene has CDR1 SGHTA and CDR2 FQGNSA. V lost 2 bases and J 6 bases, leaving 11 bases between the germline ends. The CDR3 bases are TGTGCCAGCAGCTTAAAGCCGGGTACCGAGCAGTACTTC. Encoded protein: CASSLKPGTEQYF.

This rearrangement joins TRBV12-3 or TRBV12-4 to TRBJ1-2; D might be TRBD1 (5 bases). The ends were cut back, 6 bases at V and 7 bases at J, with 15 bases in the middle. The CDR3 contains 13 residues. The DNA of the CDR3 is TGTGCCAGCAGATATTTCGGGGGAACTGGCTACACCTTC. Its translation: CASRYFGGTGYTF.

To note about this clonotype: A read error may explain this, as a much larger clone is one base away. V and J are TRBV13 and TRBJ2-7; 8 nucleotides agree with TRBD1. Germline V lookup: CDR1 PRHDT, CDR2 FYEKMQ (reference sequence). CDR3 length: 12 residues. J lost 6 bases, V lost 5 bases, and 3 bases had no gene match. The CDR3 protein is CASSPTGVEQYF. The CDR3 region has the DNA TGTGCCAGCAGCCCGACAGGGGTCGAGCAGTACTTC.

This clonotype came up a few times. The J gene is TRBJ2-5, the V gene TRBV27, with a possible D match to TRBD2 (5 bases). V lost 7 bases and J 4 bases, leaving 16 bases between the germline ends. Germline V gene data show CDR1 as MNHEY and CDR2 as SMNVEV (reference sequence). The CDR3 length is 14 residues. CDR3 region: CASNPFGDGETQYF. The CDR3 DNA sequence: TGTGCCAGCAATCCCTTCGGGGATGGAGAGACCCAGTACTTC.

This clonotype was found a few times. CDR3 bases: TGCGCCAGCAGCCCCGGGACGCCGGGTCAGCCCCAGCATTTT. It specifies CASSPGTPGQPQHF. The chain employs TRBV4-1 and TRBJ1-5; D perhaps matches TRBD1 (5 bases). This CDR3 region has 14 residues. Germline V CDR1 and CDR2: MGHRA, YSYEKL. Trimming removed 4 bases from V and 6 bases from J, with 13 bases in between.

The chain carries TRBV7-3 and TRBJ2-5, with D perhaps assigned TRBD1 or TRBD2 (5 bases each). V dropped 1 base and J dropped 4 bases, with 13 bases sitting between them. The CDR3 length is 15 residues. Germline CDR1 reads SGHTA; CDR2 reads FQGTGA. CDR3 coding DNA: TGTGCCAGCAGCTTAAGGGTCCGGGGACGAGAGACCCAGTACTTC. Translated, it gives CASSLRVRGRETQYF.